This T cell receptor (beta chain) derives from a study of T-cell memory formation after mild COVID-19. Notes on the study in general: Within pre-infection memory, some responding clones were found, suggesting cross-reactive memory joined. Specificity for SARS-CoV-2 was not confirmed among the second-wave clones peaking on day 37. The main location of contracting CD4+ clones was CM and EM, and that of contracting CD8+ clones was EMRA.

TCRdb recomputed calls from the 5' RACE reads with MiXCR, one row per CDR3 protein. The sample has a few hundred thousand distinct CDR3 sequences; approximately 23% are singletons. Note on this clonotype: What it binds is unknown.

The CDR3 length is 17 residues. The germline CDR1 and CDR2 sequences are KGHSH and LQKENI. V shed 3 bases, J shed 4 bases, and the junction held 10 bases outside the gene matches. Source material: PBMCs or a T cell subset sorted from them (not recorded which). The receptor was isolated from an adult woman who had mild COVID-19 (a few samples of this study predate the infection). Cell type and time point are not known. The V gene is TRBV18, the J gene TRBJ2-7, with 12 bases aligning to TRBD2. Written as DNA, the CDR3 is TGTGCCAGCTCACCTAGACAGACTAGCGGGGGCCTTTACGAGCAGTACTTC. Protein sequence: CASSPRQTSGGLYEQYF.